The 18 T cell receptor beta chains given below trace back to one sample, sequenced in a study of blood T cell repertoires in COVID-19. Sequenced by immunoSEQ multiplex PCR; TCRdb stores in-frame clones only, minus some. The repertoire consists of under 450,000 clones, with roughly 77% occurring once and the leading ten covering around 1%. The sample was peripheral blood. The receptors originated from a human donor with acute or convalescent COVID-19. The donor label of this sample is uncertain.

This clone was observed a few times. Other DNA sequences from this sample encode an identical CDR3 as well. The chain couples TRBV15 to TRBJ1-3; unclear D gene. V gave up 0 bases and J gave up 2 bases, with 11 bases separating them. From germline, CDR1 is LNHNV and CDR2 YYDKDF (reference sequence). This CDR3 spans 16 amino acids. CDR3 region: CATSRDPPGTGNTIYF. CDR3 nucleotides: TGTGCCACCAGCAGAGATCCGCCGGGGACTGGAAACACCATATATTTT.

This rearrangement joins TRBV11-2 to TRBJ2-5, with 8 bases identical to TRBD1. The length of the CDR3 is 14 residues. The germline V gene has CDR1 SGHAT and CDR2 FQNNGV. Trimming took 7 bases from V and 7 from J; bases not matched to a gene: 11. The CDR3: CASTPDRGGGTQYF. CDR3 DNA sequence: TGTGCCAGCACCCCAGACAGGGGCGGCGGGACCCAGTACTTC.

The chain has TRBV18 and TRBJ2-1; D unclear. The CDR3 has 12 amino acids. From germline, CDR1 is KGHSH and CDR2 LQKENI. V shed 2 bases and J shed 8 bases, with 7 bases lying between them. This CDR3 is CASSPRGYEQFF. The CDR3 DNA follows: TGTGCCAGCTCACCAAGAGGTTATGAGCAGTTCTTC. The full variable domain, completed using reference TRBV18 and TRBJ2-1, is NAGVMQNPRHLVRRRGQEARLRCSPMKGHSHVYWYRQLPEEGLKFMVYLQKENIIDESGMPKERFSAEFPKEGPSILRIQQVVRGDSAAYFCASSPRGYEQFFGPGTRLTVL.

This clone was found once. The chain combines TRBV5-6 with TRBJ2-1; 7 nucleotides align to TRBD2. The CDR3 sequence is 15 residues long. V lost 1 base to trimming and J lost 5 bases; unmatched junction nucleotides: 6. From germline, CDR1 is SGHDT and CDR2 YYEEEE. The CDR3 spells CASSLFGLVNNEQFF. CDR3 DNA: TGTGCCAGCAGCTTGTTTGGACTAGTTAACAATGAGCAGTTCTTC.

J is TRBJ2-1 and V is TRBV29-1; no clear D gene. V lost 6 bases to trimming and J lost 15 bases, with 18 bases between them. CDR3 length: 11 residues. From germline, CDR1 is SQVTM and CDR2 ANQGSEA. The CDR3 nucleotides are TGCAGCGTGCCCGCTGGTTCTACGCGGTTCTTC. It codes for CSVPAGSTRFF.

J is TRBJ2-5 and V is TRBV6-1, with D maybe TRBD1 (5 bases). Trimming took 3 bases from V and 9 from J, leaving 20 bases between them. Germline CDR1 reads MNHNS; CDR2 reads SASEGT. The CDR3 consists of 15 residues. The CDR3 is CASSEQWPNEGAQYF. The CDR3 DNA sequence: TGTGCCAGCAGTGAGCAGTGGCCGAACGAAGGGGCCCAGTACTTC.

The V gene is TRBV6-1, the J gene TRBJ2-5, with D perhaps TRBD1 (6 bases). Germline-derived CDR1 and CDR2 are MNHNS and SASEGT. Trimming stripped 3 bases from V and 4 bases from J, with 18 bases between. The CDR3 covers 16 residues. CDR3 bases: TGTGCCAGCAGTGAGGACAGTTCCCGATGGGGAGAGACCCAGTACTTC. Amino acid sequence: CASSEDSSRWGETQYF.

The rearrangement links TRBV10-2 to TRBJ1-1; D gene unclear. With 8 bases removed from V and 3 bases from J, the gap between germline ends came to 16 bases. Per the germline V gene, CDR1 is WSHSY and CDR2 is SAAADI. This CDR3 region has 14 residues. In DNA, the CDR3 is TGCGCCAGCCGGGCCCCATGGGGAGACACTGAAGCTTTCTTT. Protein: CASRAPWGDTEAFF.

This sequence joins TRBV2 and TRBJ1-1, with 7 nucleotides matching TRBD1. This CDR3 has 15 residues. After removal of 6 bases from V and 5 bases from J, the junction contained 12 bases not matched to a gene. The germline CDR1 and CDR2 sequences are SNHLY and FYNNEI. The CDR3, as DNA: TGTGCCAGCAGCTACTTAGGGGGCGTCGGGACTGAAGCTTTCTTT. This translates into CASSYLGGVGTEAFF.

Note on this clone: Other DNA sequences within the sample encode an identical CDR3. The V and J genes are TRBV7-8 and TRBJ1-1; D gene uncertain. Between the trimmed V and J ends, which lost 5 bases and 2 bases, there was a span of 9 bases. Germline loops: CDR1 SGHVS, CDR2 FQNEAQ. The CDR3 has 13 amino acids. The CDR3 sequence: CASSPRLNTEAFF. The CDR3 DNA reads as TGTGCCAGCAGCCCGCGCCTAAACACTGAAGCTTTCTTT.

V gene TRBV21-1 combines with J gene TRBJ2-7; TRBD2 was called by the table and not checked on the DNA. TRBV21-1 is a pseudogene. CDR3 length: 15 residues. CDR3 sequence: CASSKVEDPGSEQYF. CDR3 bases: TGTGCCAGCAGCAAAGTGGAGGACCCGGGGAGTGAGCAGTACTTC.

V gene TRBV5-4 combines with J gene TRBJ1-6, with unresolved D. CDR3 length equals 13 residues. Germline CDR1 and CDR2: SGHNT and YYREEE (reference sequence). The V gene lost 0 bases and the J gene lost 9 bases, with 7 bases spanning the gap. The CDR3 nucleotides are TGTGCCAGCAGCTTGGTGATTAGTTCACCCCTCCACTTT. The encoded protein is CASSLVISSPLHF.

The V and J genes are TRBV7-7 and TRBJ1-6, with TRBD1 identical over 8 bases. Germline values: CDR1 SSHAT, CDR2 FNYEAQ (reference sequence). This CDR3 spans 16 amino acids. V dropped 4 bases and J dropped 9; count of bases not matched to a gene: 11. Here the CDR3 reads CASSSRRTGYSSPLHF. DNA of the CDR3: TGTGCCAGCAGCTCCCGAAGGACAGGGTACTCTTCACCCCTCCACTTT.

V gene TRBV10-3 combines with J gene TRBJ2-1; a weak D match, TRBD1 (5 bases). Germline V gene data show CDR1 as ENHRY and CDR2 as SYGVKD. This CDR3 region has 12 residues. Trimming stripped 6 bases from V and 8 bases from J, with 11 bases between. CDR3 nucleotide sequence: TGTGCCATCAGCCGAGAACAGGATGAGCAGTTCTTC. Translation: CAISREQDEQFF.

The rearrangement uses TRBV5-1 and TRBJ1-1; maybe TRBD1 (6 bases). The CDR3 extends over 15 amino acids. The ends were cut back, 5 bases at V and 0 bases at J, with 14 bases in the middle. In germline, CDR1 is SGHRS, CDR2 YFSETQ. CDR3 loop: CASRPVTGLNTEAFF. The CDR3 coding sequence is TGCGCCAGCAGACCCGTGACAGGTTTGAACACTGAAGCTTTCTTT.

V usage is TRBV19 and J usage is TRBJ2-5; D call uncertain. Deletions cut 5 bases from V and 5 bases from J, with 9 bases between. Germline CDR1 reads LNHDA; CDR2 reads SQIVND (reference sequence). The CDR3 runs 12 residues. The DNA of the CDR3 is TGTGCCAGTAGTGTTGCGTCGGAGACCCAGTACTTC. This translates into CASSVASETQYF.

The chain combines TRBV7-2 with TRBJ2-1, with a weak D call TRBD2 (7 bases). The V end was cut by 5 bases, the J end by 2 bases, with 16 bases between. The germline gives CDR1 SGHTA, CDR2 FQGNSA. The CDR3 extends over 16 amino acids. CDR3 nucleotides: TGTGCCAGCAGCGGAGACGTGGGGGGGCCCTACAATGAGCAGTTCTTC. It specifies CASSGDVGGPYNEQFF.

V is TRBV11-2 and J is TRBJ2-3; the D is unclear. This CDR3 spans 16 amino acids. Germline-derived CDR1 and CDR2 are SGHAT and FQNNGV. V lost 1 base, J lost 0 bases, and 11 bases lay in between. DNA for the CDR3: TGTGCCAGCAGCTTAGTCGGTCAGACTAGCACAGATACGCAGTATTTT. Protein: CASSLVGQTSTDTQYF.